The next 28 T cell receptor beta chains were all read from a single sample in a study of OX40 agonist ivuxolimab in advanced cancers. Profiled with immunoSEQ multiplex PCR; TCRdb holds only in-frame clones, not every one. The sample holds 70,000 to 75,000 clones, around 90% seen once. Specimen: CD4+ or CD8+ T cells sorted from blood, collected in a trial of the OX40 agonist ivuxolimab. These receptors originate from an adult with an advanced solid tumor such as melanoma, head and neck, liver or kidney cancer.

V is TRBV27 and J is TRBJ1-1; D perhaps matches TRBD1 (5 bases). V lost 5 bases to trimming and J lost 1 base, with 11 bases between them. Per the germline V gene, CDR1 is MNHEY and CDR2 is SMNVEV (reference sequence). The CDR3 sequence is 14 residues long. The CDR3 DNA reads TGTGCCAGCAGTCGGCAGGGAACGAACACTGAAGCTTTCTTT. Its translation: CASSRQGTNTEAFF.

CDR3 nucleotides: TGTGCCACAAAACAGGGCTCAAGCTCTGGAAACACCATATATTTT. Amino acids: CATKQGSSSGNTIYF. This chain uses TRBV6-5 with TRBJ1-3; D might be TRBD1 (6 bases). The CDR3 has 15 residues. The V and J ends lost 10 bases and 0 bases respectively, with 16 bases between them. CDR1 MNHEY and CDR2 SVGAGI come from the germline V gene.

This clone has only a few counts. This sequence joins TRBV30 and TRBJ1-1; D perhaps matches TRBD1 (5 bases). Germline CDR1 GTSNPN, CDR2 SVGIG (reference sequence). V lost 1 base to trimming and J lost 4 bases, with 10 bases between them. This CDR3 region has 13 residues. CDR3 sequence reads: CAWSESGSTEAFF. For the CDR3, the DNA is TGTGCCTGGAGTGAATCAGGGTCCACTGAAGCTTTCTTT.

There are a few counts of this clone. This chain links TRBV6-1 with TRBJ1-2; D is ambiguous. The CDR3 extends over 11 amino acids. V was pared by 4 bases and J by 8 bases, with 8 bases between. The germline V gene has CDR1 MNHNS and CDR2 SASEGT. CDR3 nucleotides: TGTGCCAGCAGTGTTGTGGCGGGCTACACCTTC. It translates to CASSVVAGYTF.

The chain joins TRBV18 to TRBJ2-5; 13 nucleotides agree with TRBD2. Germline values: CDR1 KGHSH, CDR2 LQKENI. The J segment lost 5 bases and the V segment lost 3 bases, leaving 6 bases of the junction unmatched. The CDR3 has 16 residues. The CDR3 loop is CASSPRTSGSRETQYF. CDR3 DNA: TGTGCCAGCTCACCCCGGACTAGCGGGAGCAGGGAGACCCAGTACTTC.

The chain links TRBV7-2 to TRBJ1-5; 7 positions match TRBD1. J was trimmed by 3 bases and V by 5 bases; bases with no gene match: 10. The CDR3 spans 16 residues. Germline lookup yields CDR1 SGHTA and CDR2 FQGNSA. DNA of the CDR3: TGTGCCAGCAGCCTACAGGGGACGGGGATCAATCAGCCCCAGCATTTT. Amino acid sequence: CASSLQGTGINQPQHF.

V gene TRBV5-4 combines with J gene TRBJ2-1; 7 bases map to TRBD1. Looked up from germline, CDR1 is SGHNT and CDR2 is YYREEE (reference sequence). The V gene end was trimmed by 4 bases and the J gene end by 4 bases; junction bases not matched to a gene: 5. CDR3 length equals 14 residues. DNA for the CDR3: TGTGCCAGCAGCGCCGGGACAGCGTACAATGAGCAGTTCTTC. Encoded protein: CASSAGTAYNEQFF. Full variable domain (remainder filled in from reference TRBV5-4 and TRBJ2-1): ETGVTQSPTHLIKTRGQQVTLRCSSQSGHNTVSWYQQALGQGPQFIFQYYREEENGRGNFPPRFSGLQFPNYSSELNVNALELDDSALYLCASSAGTAYNEQFFGPGTRLTVL.

CDR3 sequence reads: CASSLGDRDRNEQFF. In DNA form, the CDR3 reads TGTGCCAGCAGCTTAGGGGACAGGGATAGGAATGAGCAGTTCTTC. The chain recombines TRBV7-9 with TRBJ2-1; the match to TRBD1 covers 9 bases. J lost 7 bases, V lost 1 base, and 5 bases had no gene match. The CDR3 spans 15 residues. CDR1 is SEHNR, CDR2 FQNEAQ, per germline (reference sequence).

The chain combines TRBV11-3 with TRBJ2-1; D gene unclear. CDR3 length: 14 amino acids. Germline V gene lookup returns CDR1 SGHNT and CDR2 YENEEA. The V gene lost 4 bases and the J gene lost 2 bases, with 9 bases spanning the gap. This CDR3 is CASSSANPYNEQFF. For the CDR3, the DNA is TGTGCCAGCAGCTCTGCGAACCCCTACAATGAGCAGTTCTTC.

This chain connects TRBV4-1 to TRBJ2-3, with TRBD2 matching over 10 bases. Germline values: CDR1 MGHRA, CDR2 YSYEKL. Trimming removed 3 bases from V and 4 bases from J; junction bases left unmatched: 10. CDR3 length: 17 residues. DNA for the CDR3: TGCGCCAGCAGCCAGGATCTGGGACTAGCGTTAGCAGATACGCAGTATTTT. Translation: CASSQDLGLALADTQYF.

The chain uses TRBV19 and TRBJ2-2; 16 bases align to TRBD2. CDR1 and CDR2 (germline): LNHDA, SQIVND (reference sequence). V was pared by 4 bases and J by 6 bases, with 5 bases of the junction left unmatched. The CDR3 extends over 17 amino acids. The CDR3, as DNA: TGTGCCAGTAGTAATAGGGGACTAGCGGGAGGGCCCGGGGAGCTGTTTTTT. This encodes CASSNRGLAGGPGELFF.

The V call is TRBV29-1, the J call TRBJ2-3; 8 bases fit TRBD2. Losses at the gene ends were 4 bases for V and 2 bases for J; bases not matched to a gene: 5. The germline V gene has CDR1 SQVTM and CDR2 ANQGSEA. The CDR3 extends over 14 amino acids. The CDR3 nucleotides are TGCAGCGTTGCGGTAGCGGGGTCCACAGATACGCAGTATTTT. Its translation: CSVAVAGSTDTQYF.

V gene TRBV2 combines with J gene TRBJ2-5; TRBD2 matches at 7 bases. Germline V gene lookup returns CDR1 SNHLY and CDR2 FYNNEI. J was trimmed by 7 bases and V by 7 bases; bases with no gene match: 15. The CDR3 is made up of 15 amino acids. The CDR3 spells CASTQLGGWRGTQYF. The DNA for the CDR3 is TGTGCCAGCACCCAACTCGGGGGGTGGAGGGGGACCCAGTACTTC.

V usage is TRBV2 and J usage is TRBJ2-2, with 13 bases matching TRBD2. Germline CDR1 is SNHLY and CDR2 is FYNNEI. The CDR3 runs to 16 residues. The junction had 6 bases not matched to a gene; V was cut back by 4 bases and J by 7 bases. CDR3 in amino acids: CASSAGLAGKGGELFF. The CDR3 nucleotides are TGTGCCAGCAGTGCGGGACTAGCGGGAAAGGGCGGGGAGCTGTTTTTT.

The V gene is TRBV19, the J gene TRBJ2-7; 8 bases map to TRBD1. The CDR3 extends over 14 amino acids. V was clipped by 5 bases and J by 2 bases; unmatched bases: 5. Germline V lookup: CDR1 LNHDA, CDR2 SQIVND (reference sequence). CDR3 sequence reads: CASSPDRGPYEQYF. The CDR3, as DNA: TGTGCCAGTAGTCCCGACAGGGGTCCCTACGAGCAGTACTTC.

The chain uses TRBV7-6 and TRBJ1-2; maybe TRBD1 (5 bases). The CDR3 runs 13 residues. V lost 5 bases and J 4 bases, leaving 11 bases between the germline ends. CDR1 and CDR2 (germline): SGHVS, FNYEAQ. The CDR3 bases are TGTGCCAGCAGCCCGGACAAGGGCTATGGCTACACCTTC. Amino acid sequence: CASSPDKGYGYTF.

The CDR3 region has the DNA TGTGCCAGCAGTCCAAAGGACAGGGGCCGACACGAGCAGTACTTC. It is translated as CASSPKDRGRHEQYF. The chain carries TRBV27 and TRBJ2-7, with 9 bases aligning to TRBD1. The CDR3 loop spans 15 amino acids. V lost 5 bases and J lost 5; bases outside the gene matches: 10. Germline CDR1 and CDR2: MNHEY and SMNVEV (reference sequence).

V gene TRBV29-1 combines with J gene TRBJ2-3; possibly TRBD2 for D (6 bases). Trimming took off 6 bases at V and 0 bases at J, with 16 bases between the two ends. This CDR3 has 15 residues. From germline, CDR1 is SQVTM and CDR2 ANQGSEA. In nucleotides, the CDR3 is TGCAGCGTAGTCCTTAGGGCGGGAAGCACAGATACGCAGTATTTT. Its translation is CSVVLRAGSTDTQYF.

V and J are TRBV7-2 and TRBJ2-1, with 10 bases identical to TRBD2. The CDR3 totals 15 residues. V dropped 2 bases and J dropped 7; count of bases not matched to a gene: 5. Germline V gene sequence: CDR1 SGHTA, CDR2 FQGNSA. DNA for the CDR3: TGTGCCAGCAGCTTACTAGCGGGAGCCTTAAATGAGCAGTTCTTC. Translation gives CASSLLAGALNEQFF.

V usage is TRBV25-1 and J usage is TRBJ2-1, with TRBD2 as a possible D gene (5 bases). The V gene's germline CDR1 is MGHDK and CDR2 SYGVNS. The V end lost 1 base, the J end lost 4 bases, and 17 bases lay between the germline ends. This CDR3 region has 17 residues. The chain's CDR3 is CASSESGRPREYNEQFF. The CDR3 DNA reads as TGTGCCAGCAGTGAATCGGGCAGGCCAAGGGAGTACAATGAGCAGTTCTTC.

CDR3 bases: TGTGCCAGTAGTTACCCGGGCGGGAGGGCCGGGTACAATGAGCAGTTCTTC. It yields the protein CASSYPGGRAGYNEQFF. J is TRBJ2-1 and V is TRBV19; TRBD2 matches 9 bases. This CDR3 region has 17 residues. V was clipped by 5 bases and J by 4 bases; unmatched bases: 12. Germline CDR1 and CDR2: LNHDA and SQIVND (reference sequence).

This clone was detected only a few times. The rearrangement joins TRBV18 to TRBJ2-6; 8 nucleotides agree with TRBD1. The CDR3 consists of 15 residues. Germline V CDR1 and CDR2: KGHSH, LQKENI. V was clipped by 4 bases and J by 2 bases; unmatched bases: 1. Here the CDR3 reads CASSRQGTGANVLTF. The CDR3 DNA reads as TGTGCCAGCTCACGACAGGGGACTGGGGCCAACGTCCTGACTTTC.

The chain joins TRBV11-3 to TRBJ1-1; D is possibly TRBD1 (5 bases). The CDR3 covers 13 residues. The V and J ends lost 5 bases and 4 bases respectively, with 11 bases between them. Germline-derived CDR1 and CDR2 are SGHNT and YENEEA. The CDR3 nucleotides are TGTGCCAGCAGCCCCCCTGGGGGCACTGAAGCTTTCTTT. Protein: CASSPPGGTEAFF.

The chain uses TRBV5-6 and TRBJ1-2; D is unclear. The CDR3 length is 11 residues. Trimming took off 3 bases at V and 8 bases at J, with 8 bases between the two ends. In germline, CDR1 is SGHDT, CDR2 YYEEEE. The CDR3 reads CASSSTFGYTF. CDR3 sequence (DNA): TGTGCCAGCAGCTCCACTTTCGGCTACACCTTC.

This chain links TRBV7-9 with TRBJ1-1; D possibly corresponds to TRBD1 (6 bases). The germline V gene encodes CDR1 SEHNR and CDR2 FQNEAQ (reference sequence). Trimming removed 6 bases from V and 6 bases from J, with 23 bases in between. The CDR3 is 16 residues long. CDR3 sequence: CASRTQGGALSAEAFF. The DNA of the CDR3 is TGTGCCAGCAGGACACAGGGAGGAGCCCTATCGGCTGAAGCTTTCTTT.

The J gene is TRBJ2-7, the V gene TRBV15; 7 bases are shared with TRBD1. The CDR3 consists of 13 residues. The trim removed 0 bases at V and 6 bases at J, leaving 2 bases unmatched. Germline V gene sequence: CDR1 LNHNV, CDR2 YYDKDF (reference sequence). CDR3 protein: CATSRDNRGEQYF. CDR3 bases: TGTGCCACCAGCAGAGATAACAGGGGCGAGCAGTACTTC.

The chain combines TRBV10-3 with TRBJ1-4; D call uncertain. Germline V gives CDR1 ENHRY, CDR2 SYGVKD. This CDR3 spans 14 amino acids. V lost 6 bases to trimming and J lost 0 bases, with 8 bases between them. The CDR3, as DNA: TGTGCCATCAGCCCAACGGCAACTAATGAAAAACTGTTTTTT. This sequence encodes CAISPTATNEKLFF.

This sequence joins TRBV6-1 and TRBJ2-4, with D possibly matching TRBD2 (6 bases). The V gene lost 11 bases and the J gene lost 7 bases, with 18 bases spanning the gap. There are 13 residues in the CDR3. Germline V gives CDR1 MNHNS, CDR2 SASEGT. This CDR3 is CAALGTGANIQYF. The CDR3 DNA reads as TGTGCCGCCCTTGGGACTGGGGCCAACATTCAGTACTTC.